This passage covers 11 T cell receptor beta chains from one sample sequenced in a study of T-cell reconstitution after alpha-beta-depleted transplantation in children. Unique molecular identifiers were built into the TCRbeta library. TCRdb re-derived calls from the PCR reads in MiXCR, one entry per CDR3 protein. The top ten clones hold 5% of a sample with around 800,000 distinct CDR3 sequences, roughly 15% of them seen once. Sequenced material: PBMCs, mostly from graft donor cells, taken 360 days after TCRalphabeta/CD19-depleted stem cell transplant. The receptors were sampled from a male patient younger than 18 who had a stem cell transplant for acute lymphoblastic leukemia, so the T cells may come from the graft donor.

This clonotype came up a few times. V gene TRBV5-1 combines with J gene TRBJ2-1; the D is unclear. Trimming pared 0 bases from V and 3 bases from J, leaving 13 bases between. This CDR3 spans 16 amino acids. CDR1 SGHRS and CDR2 YFSETQ come from the germline V gene. CDR3 loop: CASSLGLSNNYNEQFF. In DNA form, the CDR3 reads TGCGCCAGCAGCTTGGGTCTCTCCAACAACTACAATGAGCAGTTCTTC.

J is TRBJ2-3 and V is TRBV4-1; 10 nucleotides match TRBD2. Germline lookup yields CDR1 MGHRA and CDR2 YSYEKL. The CDR3 is made up of 17 amino acids. V dropped 1 base and J dropped 4; count of bases not matched to a gene: 8. The CDR3 here is CASSQGGASGSPDTQYF. CDR3 DNA: TGCGCCAGCAGCCAAGGGGGAGCTAGCGGGAGTCCAGATACGCAGTATTTT.

This rearrangement joins TRBV29-1 to TRBJ2-2, with 7 bases lining up with TRBD2. Germline loops: CDR1 SQVTM, CDR2 ANQGSEA. This CDR3 region has 12 residues. The ends lost 4 bases at V and 6 bases at J; junction bases unmatched: 2. Written as DNA, the CDR3 is TGCAGCGTTGCTGCGGGAGCCGGGGAGCTGTTTTTT. As protein: CSVAAGAGELFF.

The V and J genes are TRBV9 and TRBJ2-1, with 11 bases lining up with TRBD2. V was clipped by 4 bases and J by 2 bases; unmatched bases: 14. CDR1 and CDR2 from the germline V gene are SGDLS and YYNGEE. CDR3 length: 19 amino acids. Here the CDR3 DNA reads TGTGCCAGCAGCCCTGGACTAGCGGGTTGGGCCCTCCCCTACAATGAGCAGTTCTTC. Amino acid sequence: CASSPGLAGWALPYNEQFF.

This clonotype was seen many times. The chain combines TRBV6-5 with TRBJ1-5, with TRBD1 as a possible D gene (5 bases). The CDR3 sequence is 15 residues long. V was pared by 0 bases and J by 5 bases, with 11 bases between. Germline V gene data show CDR1 as MNHEY and CDR2 as SVGAGI. CDR3 residues: CASSYSARADQPQHF. The CDR3 coding sequence is TGTGCCAGCAGTTACTCAGCCAGGGCGGATCAGCCCCAGCATTTT.

The chain joins TRBV14 to TRBJ2-7; either TRBD1 or TRBD2 may supply D (5 bases each). The CDR3 is 15 amino acids. With 4 bases removed from V and 2 bases from J, the gap between germline ends came to 15 bases. Germline V lookup: CDR1 SGHDN, CDR2 FVKESK. The CDR3 DNA follows: TGTGCCAGCAGCCCACCGGGATCGGGGCCCTACGAGCAGTACTTC. Protein: CASSPPGSGPYEQYF.

The gene calls are TRBV5-6 and TRBJ2-7; TRBD2 matches at 7 bases. Per germline, CDR1 SGHDT and CDR2 YYEEEE. V gave up 0 bases and J gave up 3 bases; unmatched junction bases: 6. The CDR3 runs to 15 residues. The CDR3 bases are TGTGCCAGCAGCTTGGCCAGCGCGGGGGTCTACGAGCAGTACTTC. Its translation is CASSLASAGVYEQYF. The variable domain in full, with the rest retrieved from reference TRBV5-6 and TRBJ2-7, is DAGVTQSPTHLIKTRGQQVTLRCSPKSGHDTVSWYQQALGQGPQFIFQYYEEEERQRGNFPDRFSGHQFPNYSSELNVNALLLGDSALYLCASSLASAGVYEQYFGPGTRLTVT.

This chain links TRBV28 with TRBJ1-5; TRBD1 matches 8 bases. Germline assignment: CDR1 MDHEN and CDR2 SYDVKM. Trimming removed 6 bases from V and 5 bases from J; junction bases left unmatched: 9. The CDR3 runs to 15 residues. The CDR3 DNA reads TGTGCCAGCAGCATGGACAGGGTGAGTGATCAGCCCCAGCATTTT. This encodes CASSMDRVSDQPQHF.

The rearrangement links TRBV27 to TRBJ2-7; D not resolved. Germline V gives CDR1 MNHEY, CDR2 SMNVEV (reference sequence). Trimming took off 3 bases at V and 2 bases at J, with 8 bases between the two ends. This CDR3 comprises 13 residues. In DNA, the CDR3 is TGTGCCAGCAGTTTCGAGAGCCCCTACGAGCAGTACTTC. Translation gives CASSFESPYEQYF.

V and J are TRBV6-1 and TRBJ2-7, with a tentative D call TRBD2 (6 bases). CDR1 and CDR2 from the germline V gene are MNHNS and SASEGT. Trimming stripped 5 bases from V and 0 bases from J, with 17 bases between. The CDR3 contains 16 residues. The CDR3 loop is CASSRGSGASSYEQYF. Here the CDR3 DNA reads TGTGCCAGCAGTCGGGGGAGTGGGGCGAGCTCCTACGAGCAGTACTTC.

The chain combines TRBV11-1 with TRBJ2-5; 8 positions agree with TRBD2. V was pared by 5 bases and J by 4 bases, with 21 bases of the junction left unmatched. Germline CDR1 SGHAT, CDR2 FQDESV (reference sequence). There are 19 residues in the CDR3. CDR3 region: CASSPRRDSGNSQGETQYF. In nucleotides, the CDR3 is TGTGCCAGCAGCCCAAGGCGGGATAGCGGGAATTCGCAGGGAGAGACCCAGTACTTC.